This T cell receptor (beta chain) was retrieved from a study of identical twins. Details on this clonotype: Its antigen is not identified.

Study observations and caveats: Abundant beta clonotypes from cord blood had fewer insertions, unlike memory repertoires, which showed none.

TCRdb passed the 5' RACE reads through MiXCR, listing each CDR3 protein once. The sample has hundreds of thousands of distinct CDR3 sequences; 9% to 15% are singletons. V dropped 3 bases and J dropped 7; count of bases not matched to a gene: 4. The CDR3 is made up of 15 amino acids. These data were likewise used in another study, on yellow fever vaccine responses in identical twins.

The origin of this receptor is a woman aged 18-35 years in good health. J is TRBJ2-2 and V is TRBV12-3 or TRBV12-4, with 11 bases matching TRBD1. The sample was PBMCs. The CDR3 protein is CASSLGTGGIGELFF. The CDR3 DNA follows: TGTGCCAGCAGTTTGGGGACAGGGGGGATCGGGGAGCTGTTTTTT.